This T cell receptor beta chain is drawn from a study of blood T cell repertoires in COVID-19. Background on the study: Donors in the United States, Italy and Spain gave samples during acute or convalescent COVID-19. From T cells, B-cell-depleted T cells, or PBMCs came the material, which was cDNA or gDNA.

CDR3 length equals 12 residues. V shed 8 bases and J shed 6 bases, with 10 bases lying between them. In germline, CDR1 is MNHEY, CDR2 SVGAGI. The table lists this clone with many counts. As handled by the study authors: Cell counts per sample came from amplifying reference gene primers. The data were produced by immunoSEQ multiplex PCR, yet TCRdb's version contains in-frame clones alone and is incomplete. V and J calls and clone size are those listed in that table; D and trimming were worked out from the DNA. This table holds 200,000 to 250,000 clones, roughly 80% found once. Sequenced: peripheral blood. The receptor was isolated from a woman older than 75 with acute or convalescent COVID-19. This rearrangement joins TRBV6-5 to TRBJ2-2; a possible D gene is TRBD2 (6 bases). CDR3 nucleotides: TGTGCCAGCGGACTAAATGCCGGGGAGCTGTTTTTT. It is translated as CASGLNAGELFF.